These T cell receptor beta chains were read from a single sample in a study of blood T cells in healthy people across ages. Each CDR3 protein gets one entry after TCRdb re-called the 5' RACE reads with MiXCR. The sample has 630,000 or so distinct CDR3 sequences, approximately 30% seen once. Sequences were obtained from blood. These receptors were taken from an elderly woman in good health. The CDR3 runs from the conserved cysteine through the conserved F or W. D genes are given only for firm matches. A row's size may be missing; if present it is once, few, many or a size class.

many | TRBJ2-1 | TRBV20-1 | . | CSAYQLQGYNEQFF | TGCAGTGCTTATCAATTACAGGGATACAATGAGCAGTTCTTC
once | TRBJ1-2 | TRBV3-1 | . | CASSPDLFNNYGYTF | TGTGCCAGCAGCCCCGACCTCTTCAATAACTATGGCTACACCTTC
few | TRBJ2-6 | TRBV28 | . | CASSLAQGAFSGANVLTF | TGTGCCAGCAGTTTAGCACAGGGTGCCTTCTCTGGGGCCAACGTCCTGACTTTC
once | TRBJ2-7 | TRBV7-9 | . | CASSLDAASYEQYF | TGTGCCAGCAGCTTAGATGCAGCCTCCTACGAGCAGTACTTC
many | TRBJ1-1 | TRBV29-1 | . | CSVGYGLNTEAFF | TGCAGCGTTGGTTACGGGTTAAACACTGAAGCTTTCTTT
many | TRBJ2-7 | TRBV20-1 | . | CSARDQVNRHEQYF | TGCAGTGCTAGAGATCAGGTTAACAGGCACGAGCAGTACTTC
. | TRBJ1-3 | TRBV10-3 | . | CAISQNSGNTIYF | TGTGCCATCAGCCAAAACTCTGGAAACACCATATATTTT
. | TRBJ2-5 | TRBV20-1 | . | CSGSSPLGTQYF | TGCAGTGGCTCTTCTCCATTGGGGACCCAGTACTTC
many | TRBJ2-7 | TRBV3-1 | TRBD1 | CASSRGTGSYEQYF | TGTGCCAGCAGCCGAGGGACAGGGTCCTACGAGCAGTACTTC
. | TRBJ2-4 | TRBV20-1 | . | CSAQLQGEVDIQYF | TGCAGTGCACAACTTCAGGGGGAGGTGGACATTCAGTACTTC
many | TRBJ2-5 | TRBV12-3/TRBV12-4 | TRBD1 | CASSYDRGRGETQYF | TGTGCCAGCAGTTACGACAGGGGGCGAGGAGAGACCCAGTACTTC
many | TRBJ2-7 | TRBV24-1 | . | CATSGVATTYEQYF | TGTGCCACCTCCGGGGTGGCGACGACCTACGAGCAGTACTTC
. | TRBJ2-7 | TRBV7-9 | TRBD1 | CASSLWTGREQYF | TGTGCCAGCAGCCTCTGGACAGGGCGGGAGCAGTACTTC
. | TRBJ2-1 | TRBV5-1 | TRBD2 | CASSLAAGGQNEQFF | TGCGCCAGCAGCTTAGCAGCGGGGGGTCAAAATGAGCAGTTCTTC
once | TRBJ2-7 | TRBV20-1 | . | CSARDPAGGNEQYF | TGCAGTGCTAGAGATCCCGCAGGTGGGAACGAGCAGTACTTC
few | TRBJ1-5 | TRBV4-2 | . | CASSQDRKGRSNQPQHF | TGTGCCAGCAGCCAAGATCGCAAGGGTAGGAGCAATCAGCCCCAGCATTTT
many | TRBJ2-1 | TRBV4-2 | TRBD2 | CASNPGTSGRLGNEQFF | TGTGCCAGCAACCCCGGGACTAGCGGCCGGTTGGGCAATGAGCAGTTCTTC
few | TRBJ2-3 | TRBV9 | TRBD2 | CASSRDHGTTTDTQYF | TGTGCCAGCAGTCGCGACCATGGGACTACGACAGATACGCAGTATTTT
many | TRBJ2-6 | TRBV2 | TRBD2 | CASRGGSGANVLTF | TGTGCCAGCCGGGGGGGATCTGGGGCCAACGTCCTGACTTTC
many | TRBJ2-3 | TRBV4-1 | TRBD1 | CASSFSRDRGSTDTQYF | TGCGCCAGCAGCTTCTCCAGGGACAGGGGTAGCACAGATACGCAGTATTTT
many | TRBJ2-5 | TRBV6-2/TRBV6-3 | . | CASSYPRGGLPSAQYF | TGTGCCAGCAGTTACCCCAGGGGGGGGCTCCCAAGCGCGCAGTACTTC
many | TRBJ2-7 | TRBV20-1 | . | CSATQGWDYEQYF | TGCAGTGCTACCCAGGGATGGGACTACGAGCAGTACTTC
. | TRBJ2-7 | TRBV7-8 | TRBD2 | CASSREAGLAGYEQYF | TGTGCCAGCAGCCGAGAGGCTGGACTAGCGGGATACGAGCAGTACTTC
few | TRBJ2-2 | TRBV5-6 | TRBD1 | CASSFSQGAMAGELFF | TGTGCCAGCAGCTTTTCACAGGGGGCAATGGCCGGGGAGCTGTTTTTT
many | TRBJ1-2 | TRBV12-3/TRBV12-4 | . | CASSTFGGRDGYTF | TGTGCCAGCAGCACTTTTGGGGGGCGCGATGGCTACACCTTC
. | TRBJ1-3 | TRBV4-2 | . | CASSQDPRSSGNTIYF | TGTGCCAGCAGCCAAGATCCCAGAAGCTCTGGAAACACCATATATTTT
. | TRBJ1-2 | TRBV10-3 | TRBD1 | CAISDGTGGVCGYTF | TGTGCCATCAGTGATGGGACAGGGGGCGTTTGTGGCTACACCTTC
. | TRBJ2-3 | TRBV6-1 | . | CASITSLARTDTQYF | TGTGCCAGCATTACTTCATTAGCCCGCACAGATACGCAGTATTTT
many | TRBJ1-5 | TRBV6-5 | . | CASSWTGNQPQHF | TGTGCCAGCAGTTGGACAGGCAATCAGCCCCAGCATTTT
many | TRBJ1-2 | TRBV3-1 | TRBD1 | CASSQTYRGQIGYTF | TGTGCCAGCAGCCAAACTTACAGGGGGCAGATTGGCTACACCTTC
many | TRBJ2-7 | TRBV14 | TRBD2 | CASSQAGTSGEQYF | TGTGCCAGCAGCCAAGCCGGGACTAGCGGCGAGCAGTACTTC
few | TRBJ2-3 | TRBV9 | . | CASSGGRGPSTDTQYF | TGTGCCAGCAGCGGCGGTAGGGGCCCCAGCACAGATACGCAGTATTTT
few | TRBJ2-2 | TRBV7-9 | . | CASSFPTGTGELFF | TGTGCCAGCAGCTTTCCTACTGGTACCGGGGAGCTGTTTTTT
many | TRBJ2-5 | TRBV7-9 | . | CASSQTQETQYF | TGTGCCAGCAGCCAGACTCAAGAGACCCAGTACTTC
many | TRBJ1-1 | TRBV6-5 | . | CASSRQDTEAFF | TGTGCCAGCAGTAGGCAGGACACTGAAGCTTTCTTT
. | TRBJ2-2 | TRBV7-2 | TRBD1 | CASSTGQGAATGELFF | TGTGCCAGCAGCACGGGACAGGGGGCCGCCACCGGGGAGCTGTTTTTT
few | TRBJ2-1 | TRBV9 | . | CASSVVGSSEQFF | TGTGCCAGCAGCGTAGTAGGTAGCAGTGAGCAGTTCTTC
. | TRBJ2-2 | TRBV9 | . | CASSPRTQNTGELFF | TGTGCCAGCAGCCCCCGGACACAGAACACCGGGGAGCTGTTTTTT
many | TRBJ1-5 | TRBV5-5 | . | CASSYGTPNQPQHF | TGTGCCAGCAGCTACGGAACTCCCAATCAGCCCCAGCATTTT
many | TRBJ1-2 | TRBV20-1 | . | CSAPTGHSDYGYTF | TGCAGTGCGCCTACAGGACACTCCGACTATGGCTACACCTTC
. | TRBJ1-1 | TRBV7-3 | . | CASSLGGNTGAFF | TGTGCCAGCAGCCTCGGGGGGAACACTGGAGCTTTCTTT
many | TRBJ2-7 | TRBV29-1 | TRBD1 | CSVARDRANEQYF | TGCAGCGTTGCAAGAGACAGGGCTAACGAGCAGTACTTC
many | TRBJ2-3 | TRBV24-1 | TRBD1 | CATSDSIWTGISDTQYF | TGTGCCACCAGTGATTCGATCTGGACAGGGATTTCCGATACGCAGTATTTT
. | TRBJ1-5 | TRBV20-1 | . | CSARDVQGNQPQHF | TGCAGTGCTAGAGATGTACAGGGTAATCAGCCCCAGCATTTT
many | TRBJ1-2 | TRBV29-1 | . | CSVEDLRVGYTF | TGCAGCGTTGAAGATCTTAGGGTCGGCTACACCTTC
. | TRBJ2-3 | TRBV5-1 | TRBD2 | CASSLGLAYSTDTQYF | TGCGCCAGCAGCTTGGGACTAGCTTATAGCACAGATACGCAGTATTTT
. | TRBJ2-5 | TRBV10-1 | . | CASKGDGETQYF | TGCGCCAGCAAGGGGGACGGAGAGACCCAGTACTTC
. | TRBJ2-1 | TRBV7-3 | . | CASSLFGGALQEAQFF | TGTGCCAGCAGCCTCTTTGGGGGTGCCCTTCAAGAGGCCCAGTTCTTC
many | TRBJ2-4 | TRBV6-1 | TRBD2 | CASSGGGLAKNIQYF | TGTGCCAGCAGTGGGGGGGGACTAGCCAAAAACATTCAGTACTTC
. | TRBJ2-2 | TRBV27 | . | CASRGRNLQGPGELFF | TGTGCCAGCAGGGGACGAAACTTACAGGGCCCCGGGGAGCTGTTTTTT
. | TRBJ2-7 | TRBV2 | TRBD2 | CASSEMASGLYEQYF | TGTGCCAGCAGTGAGATGGCTAGCGGTCTTTATGAGCAGTACTTC
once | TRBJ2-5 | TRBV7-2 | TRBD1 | CASSFRGWAETQYF | TGTGCCAGCAGCTTCAGGGGGTGGGCAGAGACCCAGTACTTC
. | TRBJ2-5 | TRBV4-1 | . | CASSQEPPWGETQYF | TGCGCCAGCAGCCAAGAGCCCCCCTGGGGGGAGACCCAGTACTTC
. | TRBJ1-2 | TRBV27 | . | CASSYAQDANYGYTF | TGTGCCAGCAGTTACGCACAGGACGCTAACTATGGCTACACCTTC
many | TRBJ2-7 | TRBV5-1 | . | CASSLNQGGLAYEQYF | TGCGCCAGCAGCTTAAATCAGGGGGGACTCGCCTACGAGCAGTACTTC
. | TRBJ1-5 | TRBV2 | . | CASSLTINQPQHF | TGTGCCAGCAGCCTGACCATCAATCAGCCCCAGCATTTT
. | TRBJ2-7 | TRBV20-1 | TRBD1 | CSASTGGLSPYEQYF | TGCAGTGCTTCAACAGGGGGCCTGAGTCCCTACGAGCAGTACTTC
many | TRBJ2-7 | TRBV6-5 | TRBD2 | CASSGRVGGEQYF | TGTGCCAGCAGTGGGAGGGTAGGAGGCGAGCAGTACTTC